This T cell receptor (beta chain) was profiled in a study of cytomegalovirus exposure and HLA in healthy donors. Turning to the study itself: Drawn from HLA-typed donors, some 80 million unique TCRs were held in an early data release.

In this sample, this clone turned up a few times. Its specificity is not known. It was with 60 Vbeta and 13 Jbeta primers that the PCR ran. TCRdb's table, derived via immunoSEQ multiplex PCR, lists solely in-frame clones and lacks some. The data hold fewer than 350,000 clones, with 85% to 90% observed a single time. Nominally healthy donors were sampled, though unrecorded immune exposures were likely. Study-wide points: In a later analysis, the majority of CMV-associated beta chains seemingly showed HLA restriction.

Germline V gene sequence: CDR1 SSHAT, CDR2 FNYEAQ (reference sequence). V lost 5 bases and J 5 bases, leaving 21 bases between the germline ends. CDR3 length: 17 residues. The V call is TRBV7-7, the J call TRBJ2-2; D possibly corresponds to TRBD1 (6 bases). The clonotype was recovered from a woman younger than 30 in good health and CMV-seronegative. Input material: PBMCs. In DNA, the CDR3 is TGTGCCAGCAGCCCCGGACAGACTACGATCGGAACCGGGGAGCTGTTTTTT. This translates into CASSPGQTTIGTGELFF.